This T cell receptor (beta chain) emerged from a study of PD-1 blockade in classical Hodgkin lymphoma. The repertoire was sequenced with immunoSEQ multiplex PCR; TCRdb's copy has only in-frame clones and lacks some. The sample holds approximately 100,000 clones, 85% to 90% seen once. Every one of the patients relapsed after autologous stem cell transplantation (brentuximab vedotin exposure was variable). CDR3 length: 16 residues. Trimming removed 6 bases from V and 2 bases from J, with 18 bases in between. Germline V gives CDR1 LGHNT, CDR2 FRNRAP. This TCR came from a human donor with classical Hodgkin lymphoma. Here the sequenced sample was peripheral blood mononuclear cells (PBMCs), taken before the second cycle of nivolumab. The chain recombines TRBV12-5 with TRBJ2-3; D unclear. The CDR3 DNA reads TGTGCTAGTGGCCTCGGACGGTTTATGGACACAGATACGCAGTATTTT. Residues: CASGLGRFMDTDTQYF.